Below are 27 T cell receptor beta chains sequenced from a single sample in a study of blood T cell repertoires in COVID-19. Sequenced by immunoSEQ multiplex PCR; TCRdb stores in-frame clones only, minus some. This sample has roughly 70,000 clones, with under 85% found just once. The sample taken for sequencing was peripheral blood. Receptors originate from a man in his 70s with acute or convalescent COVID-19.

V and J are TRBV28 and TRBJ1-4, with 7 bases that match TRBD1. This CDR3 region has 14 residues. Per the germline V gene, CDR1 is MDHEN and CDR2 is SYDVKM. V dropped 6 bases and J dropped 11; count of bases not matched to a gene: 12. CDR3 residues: CASSRQGQPQKLFF. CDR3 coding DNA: TGTGCCAGCAGCCGTCAGGGACAGCCGCAGAAACTGTTTTTT. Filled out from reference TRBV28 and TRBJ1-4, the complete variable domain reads DVKVTQSSRYLVKRTGEKVFLECVQDMDHENMFWYRQDPGLGLRLIYFSYDVKMKEKGDIPEGYSVSREKKERFSLILESASTNQTSMYLCASSRQGQPQKLFFGSGTQLSVL.

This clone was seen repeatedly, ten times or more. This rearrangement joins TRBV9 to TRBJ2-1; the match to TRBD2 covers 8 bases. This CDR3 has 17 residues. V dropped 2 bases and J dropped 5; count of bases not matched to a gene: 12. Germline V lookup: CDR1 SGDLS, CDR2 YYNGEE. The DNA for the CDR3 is TGTGCCAGCAGCGTTCATGGAGCGGGAGTGGGGGACAATGAGCAGTTCTTC. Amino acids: CASSVHGAGVGDNEQFF. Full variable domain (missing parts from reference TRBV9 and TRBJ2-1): DSGVTQTPKHLITATGQRVTLRCSPRSGDLSVYWYQQSLDQGLQFLIQYYNGEERAKGNILERFSAQQFPDLHSELNLSSLELGDSALYFCASSVHGAGVGDNEQFFGPGTRLTVL.

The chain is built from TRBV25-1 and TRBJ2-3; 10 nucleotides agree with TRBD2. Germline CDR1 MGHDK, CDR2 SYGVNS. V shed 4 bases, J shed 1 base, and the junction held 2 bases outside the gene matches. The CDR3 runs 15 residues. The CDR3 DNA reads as TGTGCCAGCAGTGGCGGGACTAGCGGCACAGATACGCAGTATTTT. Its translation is CASSGGTSGTDTQYF.

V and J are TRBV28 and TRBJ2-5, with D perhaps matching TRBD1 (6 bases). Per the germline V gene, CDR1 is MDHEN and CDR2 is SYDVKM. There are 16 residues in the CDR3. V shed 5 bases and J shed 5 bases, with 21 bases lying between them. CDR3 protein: CASSPAGQGLRETQYF. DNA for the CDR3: TGTGCCAGCAGTCCCGCTGGGCAGGGGCTGCGGGAGACCCAGTACTTC.

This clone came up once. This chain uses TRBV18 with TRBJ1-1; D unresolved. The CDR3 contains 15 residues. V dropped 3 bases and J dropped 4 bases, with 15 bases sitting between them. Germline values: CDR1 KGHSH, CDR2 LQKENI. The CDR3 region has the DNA TGTGCCAGCTCACCCCGTTGGAGGGAAGGCACTGAAGCTTTCTTT. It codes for CASSPRWREGTEAFF. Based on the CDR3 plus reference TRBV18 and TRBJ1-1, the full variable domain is NAGVMQNPRHLVRRRGQEARLRCSPMKGHSHVYWYRQLPEEGLKFMVYLQKENIIDESGMPKERFSAEFPKEGPSILRIQQVVRGDSAAYFCASSPRWREGTEAFFGQGTRLTVV.

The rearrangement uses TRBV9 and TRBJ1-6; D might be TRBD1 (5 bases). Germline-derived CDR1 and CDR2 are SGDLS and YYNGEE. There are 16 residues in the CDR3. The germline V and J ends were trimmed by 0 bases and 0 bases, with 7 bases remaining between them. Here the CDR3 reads CASSVGGGSYNSPLHF. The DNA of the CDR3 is TGTGCCAGCAGCGTAGGGGGGGGCTCCTATAATTCACCCCTCCACTTT.

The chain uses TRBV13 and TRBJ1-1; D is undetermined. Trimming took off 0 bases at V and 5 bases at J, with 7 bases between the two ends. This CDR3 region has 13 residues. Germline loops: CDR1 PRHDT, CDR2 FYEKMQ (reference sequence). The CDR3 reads CASSLGLRTEAFF. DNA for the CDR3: TGTGCCAGCAGCTTAGGCCTCCGGACTGAAGCTTTCTTT.

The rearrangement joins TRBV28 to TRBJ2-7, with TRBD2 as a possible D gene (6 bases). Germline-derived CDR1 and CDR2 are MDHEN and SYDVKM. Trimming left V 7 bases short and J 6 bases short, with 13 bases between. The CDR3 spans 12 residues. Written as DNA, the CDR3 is TGTGCCAGCACCCTGTCGGGGGTCGAGCAGTACTTC. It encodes CASTLSGVEQYF.

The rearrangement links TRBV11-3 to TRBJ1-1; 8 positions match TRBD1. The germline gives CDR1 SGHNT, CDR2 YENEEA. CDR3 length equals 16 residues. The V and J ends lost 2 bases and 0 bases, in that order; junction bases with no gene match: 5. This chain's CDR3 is CASSLRGQGMNTEAFF. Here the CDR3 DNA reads TGTGCCAGCAGCTTAAGAGGACAGGGTATGAACACTGAAGCTTTCTTT.

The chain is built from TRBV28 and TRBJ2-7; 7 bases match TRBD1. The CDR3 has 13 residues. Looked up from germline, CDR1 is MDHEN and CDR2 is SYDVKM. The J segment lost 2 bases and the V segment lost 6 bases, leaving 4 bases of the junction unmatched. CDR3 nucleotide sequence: TGTGCCAGCAGACCGGGACAGACCTACGAGCAGTACTTC. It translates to CASRPGQTYEQYF.

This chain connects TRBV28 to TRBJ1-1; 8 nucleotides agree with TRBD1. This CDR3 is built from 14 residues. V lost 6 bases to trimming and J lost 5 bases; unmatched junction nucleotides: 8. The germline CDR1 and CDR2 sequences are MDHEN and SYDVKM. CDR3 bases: TGTGCCAGCAGACCTTCACAGGGGGTTACTGAAGCTTTCTTT. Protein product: CASRPSQGVTEAFF.

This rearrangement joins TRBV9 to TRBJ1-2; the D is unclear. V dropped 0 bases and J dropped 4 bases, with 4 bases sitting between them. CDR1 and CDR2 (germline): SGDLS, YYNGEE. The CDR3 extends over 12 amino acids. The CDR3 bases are TGTGCCAGCAGCGTAGCTACCTATGGCTACACCTTC. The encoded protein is CASSVATYGYTF.

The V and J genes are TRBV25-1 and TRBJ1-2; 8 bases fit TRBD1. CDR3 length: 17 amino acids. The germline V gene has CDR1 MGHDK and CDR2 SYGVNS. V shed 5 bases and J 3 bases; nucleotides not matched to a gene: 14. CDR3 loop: CASSQGAMTGLHYGYTF. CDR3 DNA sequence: TGTGCCAGCAGTCAGGGGGCCATGACAGGTTTACACTATGGCTACACCTTC.

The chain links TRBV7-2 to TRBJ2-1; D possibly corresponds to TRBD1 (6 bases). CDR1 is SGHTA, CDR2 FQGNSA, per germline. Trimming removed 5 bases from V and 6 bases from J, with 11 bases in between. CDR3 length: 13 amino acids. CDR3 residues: CASSPNRANEQFF. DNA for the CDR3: TGTGCCAGCAGCCCGAACAGGGCCAATGAGCAGTTCTTC. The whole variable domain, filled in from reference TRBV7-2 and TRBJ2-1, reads GAGVSQSPSNKVTEKGKDVELRCDPISGHTALYWYRQSLGQGLEFLIYFQGNSAPDKSGLPSDRFSAERTGGSVSTLTIQRTQQEDSAVYLCASSPNRANEQFFGPGTRLTVL.

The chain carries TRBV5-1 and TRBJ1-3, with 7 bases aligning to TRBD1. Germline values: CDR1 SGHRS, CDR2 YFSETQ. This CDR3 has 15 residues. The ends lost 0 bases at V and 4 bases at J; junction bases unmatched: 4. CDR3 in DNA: TGCGCCAGCAGCTTGGACAGGGGAATCGGAAACACCATATATTTT. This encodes CASSLDRGIGNTIYF.

DNA for the CDR3: TGTGCCAGCAGCTCCGGGACAATCTACGAGCAGTACTTC. It encodes CASSSGTIYEQYF. The chain employs TRBV11-2 and TRBJ2-7; maybe TRBD1 (6 bases). Germline V gene lookup returns CDR1 SGHAT and CDR2 FQNNGV. The ends were cut back, 4 bases at V and 3 bases at J, with 10 bases in the middle. This CDR3 has 13 amino acids.

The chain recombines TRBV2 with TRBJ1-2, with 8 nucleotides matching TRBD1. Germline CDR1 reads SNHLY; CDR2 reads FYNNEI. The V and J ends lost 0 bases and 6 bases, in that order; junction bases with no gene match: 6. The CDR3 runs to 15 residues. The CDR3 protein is CASSEASGGPNGYTF. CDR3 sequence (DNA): TGTGCCAGCAGTGAAGCTTCAGGGGGCCCCAATGGCTACACCTTC.

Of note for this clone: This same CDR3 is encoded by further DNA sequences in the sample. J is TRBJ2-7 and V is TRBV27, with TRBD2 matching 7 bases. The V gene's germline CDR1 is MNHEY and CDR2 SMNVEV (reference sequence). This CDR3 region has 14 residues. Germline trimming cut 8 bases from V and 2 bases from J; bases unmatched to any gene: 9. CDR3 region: CASGSSGIPYEQYF. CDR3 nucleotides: TGTGCCAGCGGTTCTAGCGGAATCCCCTACGAGCAGTACTTC.

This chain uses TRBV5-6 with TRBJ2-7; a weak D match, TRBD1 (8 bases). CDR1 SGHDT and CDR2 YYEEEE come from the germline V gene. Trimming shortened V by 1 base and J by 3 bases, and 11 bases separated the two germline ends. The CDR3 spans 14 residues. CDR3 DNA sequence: TGTGCCAGCAGCTTGAACAGGGGGGGCTACGAGCAGTACTTC. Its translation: CASSLNRGGYEQYF.

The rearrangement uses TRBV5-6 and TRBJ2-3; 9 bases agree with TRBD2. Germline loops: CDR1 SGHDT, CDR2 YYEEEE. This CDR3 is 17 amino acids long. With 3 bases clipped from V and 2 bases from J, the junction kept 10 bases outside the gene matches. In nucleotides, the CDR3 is TGTGCCAGCAGCTCGCTAGCGGGACGCCGCCCCACAGATACGCAGTATTTT. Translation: CASSSLAGRRPTDTQYF.

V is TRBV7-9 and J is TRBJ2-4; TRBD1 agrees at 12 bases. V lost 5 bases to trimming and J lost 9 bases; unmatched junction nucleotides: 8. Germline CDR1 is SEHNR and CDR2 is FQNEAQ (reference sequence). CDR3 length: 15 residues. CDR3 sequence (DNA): TGTGCCAGCAGCCTGTCCGGGACAGGGGGCAGCATTCAGTACTTC. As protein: CASSLSGTGGSIQYF.

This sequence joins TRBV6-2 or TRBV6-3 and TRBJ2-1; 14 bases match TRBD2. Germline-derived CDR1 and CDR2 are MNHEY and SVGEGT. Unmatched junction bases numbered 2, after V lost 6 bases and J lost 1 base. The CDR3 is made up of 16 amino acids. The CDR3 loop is CASSGTSGRSYNEQFF. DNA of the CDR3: TGTGCCAGCAGCGGGACTAGCGGGAGATCCTACAATGAGCAGTTCTTC.

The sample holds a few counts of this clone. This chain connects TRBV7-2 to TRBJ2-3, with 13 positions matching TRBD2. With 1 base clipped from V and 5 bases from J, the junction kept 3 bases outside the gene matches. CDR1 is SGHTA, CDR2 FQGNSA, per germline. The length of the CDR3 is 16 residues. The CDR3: CASSLVGTSGKDTQYF. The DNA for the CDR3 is TGTGCCAGCAGCTTAGTAGGGACTAGCGGGAAAGATACGCAGTATTTT.

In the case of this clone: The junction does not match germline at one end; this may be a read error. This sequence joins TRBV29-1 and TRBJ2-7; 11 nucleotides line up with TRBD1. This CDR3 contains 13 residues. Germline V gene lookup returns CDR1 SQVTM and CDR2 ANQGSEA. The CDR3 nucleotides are TGCAGCGTGGAAGGACAGGGGGCGCAAGAGCAGTACTTC. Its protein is CSVEGQGAQEQYF.

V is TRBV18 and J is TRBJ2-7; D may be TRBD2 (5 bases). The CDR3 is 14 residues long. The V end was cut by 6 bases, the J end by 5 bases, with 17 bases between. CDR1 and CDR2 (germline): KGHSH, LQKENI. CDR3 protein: CASSRQEVGDEQYF. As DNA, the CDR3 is TGTGCCAGCTCCCGCCAGGAGGTTGGCGACGAGCAGTACTTC.

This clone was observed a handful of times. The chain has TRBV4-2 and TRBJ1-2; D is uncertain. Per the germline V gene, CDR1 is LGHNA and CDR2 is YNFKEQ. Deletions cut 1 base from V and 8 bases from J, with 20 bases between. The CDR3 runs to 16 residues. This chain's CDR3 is CASSQGLGSWVEGYTF. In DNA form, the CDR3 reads TGTGCCAGCAGCCAAGGTCTGGGGAGTTGGGTCGAGGGCTACACCTTC.

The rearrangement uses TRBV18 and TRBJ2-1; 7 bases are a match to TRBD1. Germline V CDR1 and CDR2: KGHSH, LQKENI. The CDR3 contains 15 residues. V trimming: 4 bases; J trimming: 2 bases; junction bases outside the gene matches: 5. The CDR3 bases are TGTGCCAGCTCACGAATGACAGGGCCCTACAATGAGCAGTTCTTC. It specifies CASSRMTGPYNEQFF. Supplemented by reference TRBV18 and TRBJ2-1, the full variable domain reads NAGVMQNPRHLVRRRGQEARLRCSPMKGHSHVYWYRQLPEEGLKFMVYLQKENIIDESGMPKERFSAEFPKEGPSILRIQQVVRGDSAAYFCASSRMTGPYNEQFFGPGTRLTVL.